The present TCR beta chain was sequenced within a study of cytomegalovirus exposure and HLA in healthy donors. Whole-study results and caveats: About 87% or about 30% of the time was how often most TCR beta V segments were productive, according to an earlier analysis. Clonal expansion was found to be greater in HLA-associated TCR beta chains than in equally common others in a later analysis.

Both 60 Vbeta primers and 13 Jbeta primers went into the PCR. Clones were read by immunoSEQ multiplex PCR, and TCRdb kept only the in-frame ones, dropping some. The data hold fewer than 150,000 clones, with less than 75% observed a single time. The CDR3 spans 13 residues. The germline CDR1 and CDR2 sequences are SGHDT and YYEEEE. The junction had 7 bases not matched to a gene; V was cut back by 4 bases and J by 8 bases. In regard to this clone: The target antigen is unknown.

The rearrangement links TRBV5-6 to TRBJ1-2; 8 positions agree with TRBD1. This clonotype originated in a woman aged 40 to 50 in good health and CMV-seronegative. The sequenced material came from PBMCs. The CDR3 protein is CASSRTGRGGYTF. DNA of the CDR3: TGTGCCAGCAGCCGGACAGGGCGCGGGGGCTACACCTTC.